Reported below is one T cell receptor (beta chain). The V gene end was trimmed by 4 bases and the J gene end by 8 bases; junction bases not matched to a gene: 5. CDR3 length: 15 amino acids. The germline CDR1 and CDR2 sequences are MNHEY and SMNVEV (reference sequence). The table came from immunoSEQ multiplex PCR; TCRdb's copy has only in-frame clones and leaves some out. Here the sample spans 300,000 or so clones, 86% being singletons. These data are taken from a study of blood T cell repertoires in COVID-19. About the research overall: Sites across the United States, Italy and Spain contributed samples from acute and convalescent COVID-19.

This receptor was obtained from a woman in her forties or fifties with acute or convalescent COVID-19. The genes are TRBV27 and TRBJ2-1; TRBD2 matches at 13 bases. Sequences were obtained from peripheral blood. The CDR3: CASSSGLAGEYEQFF. The DNA for the CDR3 is TGTGCCAGCAGTTCCGGACTAGCGGGAGAGTATGAGCAGTTCTTC.